What follows describes a single T cell receptor (beta chain). Antigen specificity is unknown. Its ends do not fully match the called genes, so a read error is possible. The CDR3 has 15 residues. Looked up from germline, CDR1 is SGHAT and CDR2 is FQNNGV. This sample stems from a study of tumor-infiltrating lymphocytes in primary liver carcinoma. Whole-study findings and limits: Tumor specimens were characterized by a significantly higher top-250-clone fraction than blood (p = 0.039).

Total RNA (roughly 550 ng) served as template for TCR beta cDNA synthesis primed by a constant-region primer. Modified slightly, ARM-PCR produced TCR beta libraries over three nested multiplex PCR rounds. Forward primers for TRBV1-TRBV30 and a C-beta reverse primer served the first two PCR rounds, at around 9 cycles each. TCRdb re-derived calls from the multiplex PCR reads in MiXCR, one entry per CDR3 protein. The data hold approximately 330,000 distinct CDR3 sequences, with about two thirds observed a single time. Germline DNA was extracted too, while blood RNA derived from unsorted whole blood. V gene TRBV11-2 combines with J gene TRBJ2-1; D gene uncertain. This sequence originates from a man in his forties with primary liver carcinoma and hepatitis B virus infection. The specimen sequenced was peripheral blood. The CDR3: CVSSLITGSYNERFF. CDR3 nucleotides: TGTGTCAGCAGCTTAATTACTGGGTCCTATAATGAGCGGTTCTTC.